The text below deals with one T cell receptor beta chain. Its antigen is still unknown. Within one base of it there is no much larger clone, and no base qualities were kept. CDR3 length: 12 amino acids, cysteine to phenylalanine. Only the CDR3 part of the read is kept: 36 bases, read in frame from the first base. Trimming leaves V shorter by 7 bases and J shorter by 3 bases, with the junction holding 5 bases beyond the gene matches. CDR1 SQVTM and CDR2 ANQGSEA were looked up in the germline V gene. CD8 naive samples consisted of CD45RO-negative cells that were positively selected for CCR7, yielding a CD45RA+CCR7+ population without TemRA cells. The donors were healthy, HIV-negative adults who had no recently reported acute infections or vaccinations. Every donor was a Caucasian adult residing in Nashville, Tennessee, USA. Blood was obtained by leukapheresis, after which PBMCs were separated by Ficoll-Histopaque density gradient centrifugation and cryopreserved in liquid nitrogen vapor phase. Analytical flow cytometry was used to check the purity and quantity of each magnetically sorted T cell population. From each sorted fraction, genomic DNA was isolated and quantified by UV absorbance on a Nanodrop 2000c.

TCR CDR3 regions were amplified from genomic DNA by multiplex PCR using the deep immunoSEQ assay. Genomic DNA extracted from each cell subset was distributed evenly over all wells of several immunoSEQ 96-well plates, and each plate served as one replicate. For sorted subsets, 200 to 250 ng of genomic DNA, equivalent to 30,000 or so T cell genomes, went into each replicate PCR. Purified libraries were quantified with a Qubit 3.0 fluorometer, sized on a Bioanalyzer 2100, and re-quantified with the KAPA Library Quantification kit. Every immunoSEQ 96-well plate was sequenced on a separate single-read 150-cycle Illumina NextSeq 550 flow cell. As for the authors' bioinformatics: Because only junctional sequences without quality scores were contained in the immunoSEQ output, filtering matching that applied to full-length reads could not be performed. Sequences were annotated with PyIR, a Python wrapper for IgBLAST v1.9, and V/J genes and CDR3 were assigned using IMGT germline references. Any read was removed if the V/J assignment was weak (E-value above 1e-6), the CDR3 was missing, or the read contained stop codons, out-of-frame junctions, or ambiguous translated residues. A V3J clonotype was defined by an identical inferred V gene, J gene, and CDR3 amino acid sequence. To compute the percentage overlap between repertoires, the number of shared unique clonotypes was divided by the size of the smaller repertoire. Richness of each repertoire was evaluated using RTK rarefaction, the Chao1 estimator, and Recon v2.1 estimates of unobserved clonotypes. OLGA was used to compute generation probabilities for all TCRbeta clonotypes that the gDNA method yielded from a handful of donors. Held by TCRdb, this immuneACCESS table contains in-frame sequences only and omits some clones. Under half of the omission traces to an unresolved V gene where checked; the cause of the rest is unknown. The V and J calls and the clone size are those of that table, but D and trimming were determined from the DNA. Here the sample has roughly 1,800,000 clones; less than 95% occur a single time. 1.2% of the sample is held by the ten biggest clonotypes.

This entry comes from a study of shared clonotypes between healthy human individuals (dated by TCRdb to the early 2020s). General notes on the study: The cohort included a few men and a couple of women between 18 and 49 years of age. Per donor, three plates each were used for CD4 naive and CD4 memory, two for CD8 naive, and one for CD8 memory. To estimate repertoire size and how much clonotypes are shared between individuals, the study performed deep sequencing of blood TCR repertoires from 4 to 6 healthy adults. Different laboratories and diverse techniques were used to prepare libraries and sequence TCR repertoires, to increase sequencing depth and limit assay-specific biases. Between about 0.8 and 9 billion PBMCs per donor were obtained by leukapheresis. The study at large found these results: Sharing across several donors was observed for roughly 5% of naive CD4, 3.5% of naive CD8, roughly 2.4% of memory CD4, and around 0.4% of memory CD8 clonotypes. The small number of donors limited the genetic and exposure-history diversity represented. Naive subsets generally had larger estimated clonotype richness than memory subsets did. Pairwise subsampling indicated that sequencing depth was expected to affect the degree of clonotype sharing among donors. Even with the large sequencing depth, rarefaction of the sorted-subset datasets indicated that sequencing was incomplete. Only blood was sampled, and tissue TCR repertoires likely differ from those in blood. Compared with non-shared clonotypes, the clonotypes found in all four sorted-subset donors had higher generation probabilities.

Sequencing was done on a sample of naive CD8+ T cells sorted from blood. The sample's cell subset or site label, decoded: CD45RA+CCR7+. This sequence originates from a man in his late teens or twenties in good health. Here the chain combines TRBV29-1 and TRBJ1-2; 7 of the junction bases match TRBD1. The sequence in DNA is TGCAGCGCGCAGGGGGATCACTATGGCTACACCTTC. It codes for CSAQGDHYGYTF.